This T cell receptor (beta chain) stems from a study of CD8 T cells in ankylosing spondylitis. Overall study findings and caveats: What appeared characteristic of ankylosing spondylitis blood was a TCR beta motif of 7 or 8 highly homologous variants.

V was pared by 6 bases and J by 9 bases, with 3 bases of the junction left unmatched. The germline CDR1 and CDR2 sequences are SGHVS and FQNEAQ. The CDR3 is made up of 12 amino acids. As regards this clonotype: Its target is unknown.

TCRdb called the 5' RACE reads again in MiXCR, with one record for every CDR3 protein. The repertoire holds some 85,000 distinct CDR3 sequences, with roughly 8.5% as singletons. Sequencing was done on a sample of blood, either unsorted or a sorted T cell fraction (not recorded which). V usage is TRBV7-8 and J usage is TRBJ2-1; TRBD2 agrees at 9 bases. The sequence came from a male donor with ankylosing spondylitis. DNA of the CDR3: TGTGCCAGCAGTTCACTAGCGGGTGAGCAGTTCTTC. Its translation: CASSSLAGEQFF.